This TCR beta chain comes out of a study of blood T cell repertoires in COVID-19 (dated by TCRdb to the early 2020s). For context, the study as a whole: Samples covering the acute and convalescent phases of COVID-19 were provided by collaborators in the United States, Italy and Spain. The material from the prospective study consisted of cDNA or gDNA derived from T cells, B-cell-depleted T cells, or PBMCs. Subjects who had been exposed to COVID-19, were actively infected with it, or had recovered from it provided the deeply sampled blood TCRbeta repertoires that made up the dataset. The repertoires were released in a freely available public database intended as a resource for research on the immune response to SARS-CoV-2. The samples were drawn from the first 160 participants of the ongoing ImmuneRACE study and from some 1,300 subjects provided by 6 global collaborators. A de-identified subject ID, COVID-19 status, age in years and sex were almost always included in the sample metadata. Where HLA class I and class II types were available, the types were taken from metadata supplied by the sample provider, not from assay-based typing. Study-wide conclusions, independent of this receptor: The amount of clinical and demographic metadata varied by source and participant and was provided uncurated.

TCRbeta CDR3 regions were amplified from genomic DNA by means of the immunoSEQ Assay, a bias-controlled multiplex PCR. As for the original processing: The number of nucleated cells in each sample was estimated from the amplification of reference gene primers within the assay. To quantify the absolute abundance of each unique TCRbeta CDR3 rearrangement, sequence reads were collapsed and filtered. For each sample, productive Simpson clonality was calculated as the square root of Simpson's diversity index over productive rearrangements. Entries here come from immuneACCESS through TCRdb and include only in-frame sequences with V and J called. Some clones fail to appear in such tables; in the studies checked, an unresolved V gene covers under half of the shortfall, and the cause of the remainder is unknown. That table furnishes V, J and clone size, whereas the DNA furnished D and trimming. The sample table shows 110,000 or so clones, and 85% are seen once. The leading ten clones occupy approximately 13% of the sample.

Ends trimmed: V by 2 bases, J by 5 bases; bases unmatched to a gene: 3. Measured from the cysteine to the phenylalanine, the CDR3 is 15 residues long. CDR3 DNA is the only sequence kept; it has 45 bases, read in frame from the first base. The germline V gene (reference sequence) yields LNHNV for CDR1 and YYDKDF for CDR2. As regards this clone: No antigen is known for it. Base qualities are not provided; no much larger clone lies one nucleotide away.

Each collaborating institution followed its own protocols to collect whole blood in K2EDTA tubes. Collaborator samples were shipped for TCRbeta analysis as frozen whole blood, isolated PBMCs, or DNA extracted from either sample type. The origin of this receptor is a human donor in a cohort sampled during active COVID-19. Sequences were obtained from peripheral blood. In this chain, TRBV15 is recombined with TRBJ1-6; TRBD1 matches 7 bases in the middle. In nucleotides, the sequence is TGTGCCACCAGCAGACTTGACAGGGATAATTCACCCCTCCACTTT. Translated, it reads CATSRLDRDNSPLHF.